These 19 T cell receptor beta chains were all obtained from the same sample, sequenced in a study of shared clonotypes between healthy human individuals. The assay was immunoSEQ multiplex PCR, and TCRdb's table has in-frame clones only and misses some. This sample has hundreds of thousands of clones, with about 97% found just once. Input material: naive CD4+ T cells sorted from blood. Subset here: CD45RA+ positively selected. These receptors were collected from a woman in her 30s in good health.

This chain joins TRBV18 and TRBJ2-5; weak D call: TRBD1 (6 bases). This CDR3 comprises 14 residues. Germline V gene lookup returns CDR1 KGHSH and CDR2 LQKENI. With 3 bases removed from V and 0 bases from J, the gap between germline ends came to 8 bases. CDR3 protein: CASSPQGNQETQYF. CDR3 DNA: TGTGCCAGCTCACCTCAGGGGAACCAAGAGACCCAGTACTTC. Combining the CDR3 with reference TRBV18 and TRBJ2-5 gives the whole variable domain NAGVMQNPRHLVRRRGQEARLRCSPMKGHSHVYWYRQLPEEGLKFMVYLQKENIIDESGMPKERFSAEFPKEGPSILRIQQVVRGDSAAYFCASSPQGNQETQYFGPGTRLLVL.

CDR3 residues: CASSYFRGYEQFF. The CDR3 nucleotides read TGTGCCAGCAGTTACTTCAGGGGATATGAGCAGTTCTTC. The V and J genes are TRBV6-5 and TRBJ2-1; weak D call: TRBD1 (6 bases). V was clipped by 1 base and J by 8 bases, with 9 bases between them. The CDR3 sequence is 13 residues long. Germline values: CDR1 MNHEY, CDR2 SVGAGI.

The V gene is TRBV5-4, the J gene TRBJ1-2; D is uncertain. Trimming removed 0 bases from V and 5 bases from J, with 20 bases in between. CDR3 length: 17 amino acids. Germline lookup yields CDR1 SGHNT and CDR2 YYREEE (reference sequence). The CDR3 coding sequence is TGTGCCAGCAGCTTGGCCTCGGGCAGCCAACGATCTTATGGCTACACCTTC. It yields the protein CASSLASGSQRSYGYTF.

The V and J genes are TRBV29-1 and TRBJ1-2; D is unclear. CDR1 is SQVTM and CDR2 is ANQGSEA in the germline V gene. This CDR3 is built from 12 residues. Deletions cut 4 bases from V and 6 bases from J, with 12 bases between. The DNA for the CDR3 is TGCAGCGTTGTGTACAGAGGGAATGGCTACACCTTC. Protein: CSVVYRGNGYTF.

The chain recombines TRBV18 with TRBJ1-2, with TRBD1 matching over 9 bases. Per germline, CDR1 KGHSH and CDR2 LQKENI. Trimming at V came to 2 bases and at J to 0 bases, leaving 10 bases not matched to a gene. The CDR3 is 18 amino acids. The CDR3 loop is CASSPTGTGLATNYGYTF. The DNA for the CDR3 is TGTGCCAGCTCACCAACCGGGACAGGGTTAGCAACTAACTATGGCTACACCTTC.

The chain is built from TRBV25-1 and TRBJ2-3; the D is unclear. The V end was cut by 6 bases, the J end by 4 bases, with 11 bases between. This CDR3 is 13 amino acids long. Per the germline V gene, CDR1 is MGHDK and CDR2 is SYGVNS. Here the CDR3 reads CASRNSRADTQYF. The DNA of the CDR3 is TGTGCCAGCAGAAATAGTCGGGCAGATACGCAGTATTTT.

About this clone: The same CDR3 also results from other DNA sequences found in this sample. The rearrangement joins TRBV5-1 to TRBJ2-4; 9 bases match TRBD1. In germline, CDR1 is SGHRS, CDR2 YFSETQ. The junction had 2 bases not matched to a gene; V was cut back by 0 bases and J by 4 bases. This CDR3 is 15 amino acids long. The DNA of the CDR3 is TGCGCCAGCAGCTTGGGACAGGGGGGAAAAAACATTCAGTACTTC. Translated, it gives CASSLGQGGKNIQYF.

CDR3 sequence reads: CASSPKNRGMEETQYF. The CDR3 nucleotides are TGTGCCAGCTCACCAAAGAACAGGGGTATGGAGGAGACCCAGTACTTC. The chain recombines TRBV18 with TRBJ2-5; the match to TRBD1 covers 7 bases. The CDR3 runs 16 residues. Trimming cost V 2 bases and J 5 bases; bases outside gene matches: 11. Looked up from germline, CDR1 is KGHSH and CDR2 is LQKENI.

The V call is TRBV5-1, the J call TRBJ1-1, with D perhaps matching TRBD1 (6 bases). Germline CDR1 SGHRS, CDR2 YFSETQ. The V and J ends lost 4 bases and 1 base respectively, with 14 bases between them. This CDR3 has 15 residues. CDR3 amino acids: CASSRGGGPNTEAFF. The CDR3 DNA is TGCGCCAGCAGCCGGGGAGGGGGGCCGAACACTGAAGCTTTCTTT. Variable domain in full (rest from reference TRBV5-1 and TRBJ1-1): KAGVTQTPRYLIKTRGQQVTLSCSPISGHRSVSWYQQTPGQGLQFLFEYFSETQRNKGNFPGRFSGRQFSNSRSEMNVSTLELGDSALYLCASSRGGGPNTEAFFGQGTRLTVV.

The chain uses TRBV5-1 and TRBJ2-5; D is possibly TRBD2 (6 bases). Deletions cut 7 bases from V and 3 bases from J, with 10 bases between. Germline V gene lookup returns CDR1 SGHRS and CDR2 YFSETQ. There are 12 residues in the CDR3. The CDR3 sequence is CASRDWEETQYF. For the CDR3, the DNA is TGCGCCAGCCGGGACTGGGAAGAGACCCAGTACTTC. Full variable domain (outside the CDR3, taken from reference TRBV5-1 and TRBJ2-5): KAGVTQTPRYLIKTRGQQVTLSCSPISGHRSVSWYQQTPGQGLQFLFEYFSETQRNKGNFPGRFSGRQFSNSRSEMNVSTLELGDSALYLCASRDWEETQYFGPGTRLLVL.

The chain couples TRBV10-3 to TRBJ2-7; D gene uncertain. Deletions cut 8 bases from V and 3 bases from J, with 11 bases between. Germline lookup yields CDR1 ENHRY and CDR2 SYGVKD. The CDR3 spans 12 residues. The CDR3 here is CAIGPGHYEQYF. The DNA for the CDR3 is TGTGCCATCGGTCCGGGCCACTACGAGCAGTACTTC.

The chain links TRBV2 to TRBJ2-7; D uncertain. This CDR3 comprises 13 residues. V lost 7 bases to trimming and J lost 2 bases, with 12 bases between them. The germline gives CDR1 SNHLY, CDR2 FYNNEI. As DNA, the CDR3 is TGTGCCAGCACCTACACTTCCCCCTACGAGCAGTACTTC. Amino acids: CASTYTSPYEQYF. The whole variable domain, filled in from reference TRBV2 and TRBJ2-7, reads EPEVTQTPSHQVTQMGQEVILRCVPISNHLYFYWYRQILGQKVEFLVSFYNNEISEKSEIFDDQFSVERPDGSNFTLKIRSTKLEDSAMYFCASTYTSPYEQYFGPGTRLTVT.

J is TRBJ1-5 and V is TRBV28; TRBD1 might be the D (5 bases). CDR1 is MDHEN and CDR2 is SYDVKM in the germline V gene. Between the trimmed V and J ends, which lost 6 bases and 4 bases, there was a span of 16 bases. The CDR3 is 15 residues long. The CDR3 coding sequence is TGTGCCAGCAGCCAACGGACACCGAATAATCAGCCCCAGCATTTT. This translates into CASSQRTPNNQPQHF.

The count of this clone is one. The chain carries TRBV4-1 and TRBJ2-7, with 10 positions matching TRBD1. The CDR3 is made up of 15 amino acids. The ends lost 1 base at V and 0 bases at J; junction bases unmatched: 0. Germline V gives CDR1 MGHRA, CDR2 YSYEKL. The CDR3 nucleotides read TGCGCCAGCAGCCAAGGGGACAGGGGCTCCTACGAGCAGTACTTC. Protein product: CASSQGDRGSYEQYF.

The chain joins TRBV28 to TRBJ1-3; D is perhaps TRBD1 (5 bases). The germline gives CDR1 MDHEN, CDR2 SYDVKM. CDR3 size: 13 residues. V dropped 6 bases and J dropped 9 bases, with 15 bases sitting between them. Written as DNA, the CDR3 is TGTGCCAGCAGACGGAGCCTGGGACGCACCATATATTTT. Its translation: CASRRSLGRTIYF.

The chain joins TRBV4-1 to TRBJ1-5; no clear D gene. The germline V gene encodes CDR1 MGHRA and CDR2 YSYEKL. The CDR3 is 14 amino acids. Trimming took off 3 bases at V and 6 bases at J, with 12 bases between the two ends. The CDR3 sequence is CASSHYDRAQPQHF. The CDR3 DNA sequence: TGCGCCAGCAGCCACTATGATAGAGCTCAGCCCCAGCATTTT.

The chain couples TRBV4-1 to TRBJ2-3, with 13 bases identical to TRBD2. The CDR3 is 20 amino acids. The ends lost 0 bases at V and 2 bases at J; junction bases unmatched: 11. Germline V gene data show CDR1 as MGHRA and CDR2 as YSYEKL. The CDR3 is CASSQDPGLAGVPITDTQYF. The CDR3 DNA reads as TGCGCCAGCAGCCAAGATCCAGGACTAGCGGGAGTGCCCATCACAGATACGCAGTATTTT.

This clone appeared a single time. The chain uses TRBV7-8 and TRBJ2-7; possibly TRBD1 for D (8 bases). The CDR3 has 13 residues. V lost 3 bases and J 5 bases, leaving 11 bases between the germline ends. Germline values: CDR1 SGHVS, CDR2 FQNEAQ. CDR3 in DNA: TGTGCCAGCAGCTTCACAGGGGGGGACGAGCAGTACTTC. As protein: CASSFTGGDEQYF. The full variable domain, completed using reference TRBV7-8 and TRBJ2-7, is GAGVSQSPRYKVAKRGQDVALRCDPISGHVSLFWYQQALGQGPEFLTYFQNEAQLDKSGLPSDRFFAERPEGSVSTLKIQRTQQEDSAVYLCASSFTGGDEQYFGPGTRLTVT.

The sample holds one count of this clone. CDR3 in amino acids: CASSPNDRDHEQYF. In DNA form, the CDR3 reads TGTGCCAGCAGCCCAAATGACAGGGACCACGAGCAGTACTTC. The rearrangement links TRBV5-4 to TRBJ2-7; 7 positions agree with TRBD1. The CDR3 totals 14 residues. After removal of 4 bases from V and 5 bases from J, the junction contained 9 bases not matched to a gene. Germline-derived CDR1 and CDR2 are SGHNT and YYREEE (reference sequence).